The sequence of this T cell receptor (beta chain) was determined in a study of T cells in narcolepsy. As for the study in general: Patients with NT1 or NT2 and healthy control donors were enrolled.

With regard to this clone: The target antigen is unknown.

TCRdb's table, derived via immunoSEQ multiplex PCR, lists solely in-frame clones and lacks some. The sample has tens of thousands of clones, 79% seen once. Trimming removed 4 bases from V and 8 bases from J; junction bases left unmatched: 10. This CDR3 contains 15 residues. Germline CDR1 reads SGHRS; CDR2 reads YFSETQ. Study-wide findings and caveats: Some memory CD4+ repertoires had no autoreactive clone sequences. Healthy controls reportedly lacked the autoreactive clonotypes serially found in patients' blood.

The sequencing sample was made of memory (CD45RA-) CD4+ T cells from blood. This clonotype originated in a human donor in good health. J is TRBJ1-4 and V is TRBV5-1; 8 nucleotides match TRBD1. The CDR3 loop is CASSLQQGVGEKLFF. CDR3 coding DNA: TGCGCCAGCAGCCTGCAACAGGGGGTCGGAGAAAAACTGTTTTTT. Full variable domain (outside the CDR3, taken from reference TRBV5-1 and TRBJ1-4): KAGVTQTPRYLIKTRGQQVTLSCSPISGHRSVSWYQQTPGQGLQFLFEYFSETQRNKGNFPGRFSGRQFSNSRSEMNVSTLELGDSALYLCASSLQQGVGEKLFFGSGTQLSVL.